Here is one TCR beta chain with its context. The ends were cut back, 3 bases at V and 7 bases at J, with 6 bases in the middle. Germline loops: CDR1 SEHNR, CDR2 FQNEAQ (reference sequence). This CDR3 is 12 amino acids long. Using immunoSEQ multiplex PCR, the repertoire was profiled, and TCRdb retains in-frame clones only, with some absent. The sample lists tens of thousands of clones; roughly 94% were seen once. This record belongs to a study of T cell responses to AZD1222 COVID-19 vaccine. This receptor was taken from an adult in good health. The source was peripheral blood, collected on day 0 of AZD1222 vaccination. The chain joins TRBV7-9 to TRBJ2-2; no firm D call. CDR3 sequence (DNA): TGTGCCAGCAGCTTGGCAGACGGGGAGCTGTTTTTT. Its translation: CASSLADGELFF.